The clone carrying this TCR beta chain showed up just a few times. One junction end does not reproduce the germline sequence, and a read error may be involved. The sample is drawn from a study of CD8+CD57+ T cells in acquired aplastic anemia. The germline V gene has CDR1 MGHRA and CDR2 YSYEKL. The CDR3 extends over 16 amino acids. Genomic DNA served as template for TCR beta VDJ and CDR3 profiling. MiXCR was run by TCRdb on the reads, yielding one entry per CDR3 protein. Found here are 200,000 to 250,000 distinct CDR3 sequences, almost 35% of them singletons; the top ten hold roughly 1.1%. Sequencing was carried out using sorted CD4+, CD8+, or CD8+CD57+ T cells (not recorded which) from PBMCs. The clonotype originates from a human donor in good health, serving as a control. V is TRBV4-1 and J is TRBJ1-3; maybe TRBD1 (5 bases). Here the CDR3 DNA reads TGCGCCAGCAGCCATGGATGGGGCAGTCAGGTGGACACCATATATTTC. Residues: CASSHGWGSQVDTIYF.